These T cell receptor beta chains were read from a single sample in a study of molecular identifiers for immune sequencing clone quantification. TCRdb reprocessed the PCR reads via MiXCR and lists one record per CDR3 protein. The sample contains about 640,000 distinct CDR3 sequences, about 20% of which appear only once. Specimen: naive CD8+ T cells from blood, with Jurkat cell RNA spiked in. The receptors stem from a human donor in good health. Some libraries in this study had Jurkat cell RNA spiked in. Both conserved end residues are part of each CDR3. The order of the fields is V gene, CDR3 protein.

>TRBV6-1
CASSEAGGAWYEQYF
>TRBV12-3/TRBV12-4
CASSHTGDYETQYF
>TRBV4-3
CASSPGTGGPYEQFF
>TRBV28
CASSRDPGGHGAFF
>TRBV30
CAWSADQETQYF
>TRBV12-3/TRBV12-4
CASRPPWADTQYF
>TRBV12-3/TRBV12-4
CASNLSDEGEETQYF
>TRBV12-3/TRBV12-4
CASSTLGTGGEDEQFF
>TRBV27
CASSLLLSTDTQCF
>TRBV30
CAWTGAGNTIYF
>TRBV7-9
CASSGGPVEQYF
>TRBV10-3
CAIRGTSGGRSTDTQYF
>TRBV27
CASSLRFSQPQHF
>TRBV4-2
CASSQDEVPRVQYF
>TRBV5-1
CASSLVSREDYGYTF
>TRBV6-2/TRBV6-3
CASSYQQGTDTQYF
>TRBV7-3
CASSNGAAEYNEQFF
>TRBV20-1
CSARGGTGDVNEQFF
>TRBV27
CASSESGGTTDTQYF
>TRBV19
CASSAGISYEQYF
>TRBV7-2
CASSLPPSGPTDTQYF
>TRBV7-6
CASSYERGGYEQYF
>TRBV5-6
CASSFGRGGADTQYF
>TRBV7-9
CASSYHGTDYEQYF
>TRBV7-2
CASSVTSGRSTDTQYF
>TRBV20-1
CSAFMTDTQYF
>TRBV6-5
CASSYSLPENTGELFF
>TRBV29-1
CSVQAGFAYEQYF
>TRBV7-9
CASSLTTGANYGYTF
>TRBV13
CASSLAGTYNEQFF
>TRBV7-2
CASSSLDRGFSGELFF